These 8 T cell receptor beta chains were all obtained from the same sample, sequenced in a study of cytomegalovirus exposure and HLA in healthy donors. A multiplex PCR was run with 60 Vbeta primers and 13 Jbeta primers. TCRdb's copy holds only in-frame clones and misses some; the assay was immunoSEQ multiplex PCR. The table has about 200,000 clones, around four fifths seen once; the top ten hold less than 3%. Sequencing was performed on PBMCs. The source is a woman aged 35 to 49 in good health and CMV-seronegative.

The chain combines TRBV28 with TRBJ1-4; the D gene is possibly TRBD1 (6 bases). The CDR3 totals 15 residues. The V end lost 6 bases, the J end lost 2 bases, and 13 bases lay between the germline ends. Germline CDR1 MDHEN, CDR2 SYDVKM. CDR3 loop: CASRPGTTTNEKLFF. The CDR3 DNA sequence: TGTGCCAGCAGGCCCGGGACAACCACTAATGAAAAACTGTTTTTT. The entire variable domain, with the rest obtained from reference TRBV28 and TRBJ1-4, is as follows: DVKVTQSSRYLVKRTGEKVFLECVQDMDHENMFWYRQDPGLGLRLIYFSYDVKMKEKGDIPEGYSVSREKKERFSLILESASTNQTSMYLCASRPGTTTNEKLFFGSGTQLSVL.

There are a few counts of this clone. This rearrangement joins TRBV15 to TRBJ2-1; 9 positions match TRBD2. CDR3 length: 13 residues. The V segment lost 11 bases and the J segment 4 bases; nucleotides outside the gene matches: 6. Germline V gives CDR1 LNHNV, CDR2 YYDKDF (reference sequence). The CDR3 is CAGSSGMYNEQFF. The CDR3 coding sequence is TGTGCCGGGTCTAGCGGGATGTACAATGAGCAGTTCTTC.

This chain uses TRBV10-1 with TRBJ1-1; 11 bases match TRBD1. Germline V gives CDR1 WNHNN, CDR2 SYGVQD (reference sequence). The CDR3 runs 13 residues. The ends lost 6 bases at V and 8 bases at J; junction bases unmatched: 5. This chain's CDR3 is CASRGTGGREAFF. CDR3 coding DNA: TGCGCCAGCAGGGGGACAGGGGGTCGAGAAGCTTTCTTT.

J is TRBJ2-5 and V is TRBV5-4, with 13 bases lining up with TRBD2. The J segment lost 3 bases and the V segment lost 3 bases, leaving 2 bases of the junction unmatched. CDR1 is SGHNT and CDR2 is YYREEE in the germline V gene (reference sequence). CDR3 length: 15 residues. In nucleotides, the CDR3 is TGTGCCAGCAGCTGGACTAGCGGGAGTGAAGAGACCCAGTACTTC. Amino acid sequence: CASSWTSGSEETQYF.

This clone was seen only a few times. The V gene is TRBV5-4, the J gene TRBJ2-3; 8 bases map to TRBD2. The CDR3 totals 14 residues. V shed 4 bases and J 4 bases; nucleotides not matched to a gene: 5. Germline CDR1 is SGHNT and CDR2 is YYREEE (reference sequence). CDR3 coding DNA: TGTGCCAGCAGCCCGGGACTAGATGCAGATACGCAGTATTTT. It codes for CASSPGLDADTQYF.

This rearrangement joins TRBV30 to TRBJ2-5; D is undetermined. Germline V lookup: CDR1 GTSNPN, CDR2 SVGIG (reference sequence). The CDR3 length is 14 residues. The ends were cut back, 4 bases at V and 5 bases at J, with 17 bases in the middle. CDR3 nucleotide sequence: TGTGCCTGGATGGCTGTGGCAGGCGTCGAGACCCAGTACTTC. Translated: CAWMAVAGVETQYF. The full variable domain, in which reference TRBV30 and TRBJ2-5 provide the parts outside the CDR3, is SQTIHQWPATLVQPVGSPLSLECTVEGTSNPNLYWYRQAAGRGLQLLFYSVGIGQISSEVPQNLSASRPQDRQFILSSKKLLLSDSGFYLCAWMAVAGVETQYFGPGTRLLVL.

This sequence joins TRBV9 and TRBJ2-2; TRBD2 matches 7 bases. With 0 bases clipped from V and 5 bases from J, the junction kept 1 base outside the gene matches. Germline V CDR1 and CDR2: SGDLS, YYNGEE. CDR3 length equals 14 residues. This CDR3 is CASSVDSGTGELFF. CDR3 DNA sequence: TGTGCCAGCAGCGTAGATAGCGGGACCGGGGAGCTGTTTTTT.

This CDR3 is CASNSGSMNTEAFF. CDR3 sequence (DNA): TGTGCCAGCAACTCAGGGTCGATGAACACTGAAGCTTTCTTT. The chain uses TRBV6-5 and TRBJ1-1, with a tentative D call TRBD1 (5 bases). V lost 7 bases, J lost 0 bases, and 12 bases lay in between. The germline gives CDR1 MNHEY, CDR2 SVGAGI. This CDR3 is 14 amino acids long.